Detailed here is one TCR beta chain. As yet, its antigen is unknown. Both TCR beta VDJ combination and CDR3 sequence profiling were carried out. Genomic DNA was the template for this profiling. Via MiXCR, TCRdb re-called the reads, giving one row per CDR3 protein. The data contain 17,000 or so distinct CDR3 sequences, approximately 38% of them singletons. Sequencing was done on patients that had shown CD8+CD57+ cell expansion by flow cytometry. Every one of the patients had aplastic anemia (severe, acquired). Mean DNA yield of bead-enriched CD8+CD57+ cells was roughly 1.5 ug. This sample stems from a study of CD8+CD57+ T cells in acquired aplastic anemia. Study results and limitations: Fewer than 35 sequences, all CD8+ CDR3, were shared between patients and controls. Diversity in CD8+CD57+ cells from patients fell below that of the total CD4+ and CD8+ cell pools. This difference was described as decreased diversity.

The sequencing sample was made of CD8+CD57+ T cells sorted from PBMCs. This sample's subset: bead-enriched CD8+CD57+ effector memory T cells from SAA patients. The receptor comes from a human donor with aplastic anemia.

CDR3 sequence reads: CSVEDQGQNEQFF. The CDR3 DNA reads as TGCAGCGTTGAAGATCAAGGACAGAATGAGCAGTTCTTC. The chain recombines TRBV29-1 with TRBJ2-1, with a weak D call TRBD1 (6 bases). The germline CDR1 and CDR2 sequences are SQVTM and ANQGSEA. The CDR3 is 13 residues long. Trimming took off 0 bases at V and 7 bases at J, with 10 bases between the two ends.